The source of this TCR beta chain is a study of OX40 agonist ivuxolimab in advanced cancers. About the investigation overall: Ivuxolimab was an agonistic, fully human IgG2 monoclonal antibody directed against OX40 (CD134), a costimulatory receptor. Of the roughly 52 patients in dose escalation, 19 had hepatocellular carcinoma, some 15 had melanoma, 9 had renal cell carcinoma and 9 had head and neck cancer. Peripheral TCRbeta sequencing aimed to test whether ivuxolimab altered TCR sequence diversity and caused clonal T-cell expansion. The paper reports the monotherapy dose-escalation portion (N of about 50 patients) of the phase I ivuxolimab trial. A male proportion of nearly 85% and a mean age of 60 years, ranging from 23 to 79, were recorded for the dose-escalation cohort. Partial responses were achieved by three dose-escalation patients, of whom one had hepatocellular carcinoma and two had cutaneous melanoma. Intravenous ivuxolimab was administered to patients every 2 weeks at six dose levels: 0.01, 0.1, 0.3, 1.5, 3 and 10 mg/kg. Patients were allowed to have had prior anti-PD-1, anti-PD-L1 or anti-CTLA-4 therapy, and approximately 40% of the dose-escalation patients had been treated with checkpoint inhibitors. What the authors observed across the whole study: Which antigens the clonally expanded peripheral T cells were specific for was not determined. After ivuxolimab, expanded clones were on average more numerous among CD8+ T cells than among CD4+ T cells. At doses of 0.1 to 3.0 mg/kg, clonal expansion of both CD4+ and CD8+ blood T cells was observed from baseline to week 6. Low levels of normalized T-cell clonal expansion were also seen in some patients who did not respond. In the 0.1-3.0 mg/kg groups, partial responders had among the lowest normalized peripheral clonal expansion, particularly in CD8+ T cells.

As to this clone: Its antigen remains undetermined. Qualities for individual bases were not recorded, and no much larger clone is one base off.

CDR1 and CDR2, looked up from the germline V gene, are SGHVS and FNYEAQ. From V the trimming removes 5 bases and from J it removes 4 bases, while the gene matches leave 10 bases of the junction unaccounted for. The CDR3 has 15 amino acids, counting the end cysteine and phenylalanine. CDR3 DNA only is kept here, 45 bases in frame from base 1. The trial excluded patients who had a history of autoimmune disease or who were on systemic immunosuppression. Peripheral blood for TCR sequencing was collected from all dose cohorts at baseline, on cycle 4 day 1, and on cycle 7 day 1. The samples were drawn from a first-in-human, open-label, multicenter phase I dose-escalation trial of ivuxolimab. Adults with locally advanced or metastatic melanoma, renal cell carcinoma, hepatocellular carcinoma or head and neck squamous cell carcinoma were enrolled in the trial. Before TCR sequencing, CD4+ T cells and CD8+ T cells from peripheral blood were sorted into separate populations.

Genomic DNA was isolated from the sorted cells so that the TCRbeta CDR3 region could be sequenced. The immunoSEQ Assay was used to sequence the TCRbeta CDR3 regions. TCRdb stores this immuneACCESS table with in-frame sequences only. Part of the clones is absent; in the studies checked, under half of the shortfall reflects unresolved V genes, and no reason is known for the rest. The sample profile shows tens of thousands of clones; around 94% of them were found once. The ten largest clones take up roughly a tenth of the sample. The sequence came from an adult with an advanced solid tumor such as melanoma, head and neck, liver or kidney cancer. The rearrangement joined TRBV7-6 to TRBJ2-5, and 7 bases in between align with TRBD2. The input for sequencing was CD4+ or CD8+ T cells sorted from blood, taken in a trial of the OX40 agonist ivuxolimab. The sequence in DNA is TGTGCCAGCAGCCCCCCGGCTGGGGGGGGAGAGACCCAGTACTTC. Translated, it gives CASSPPAGGGETQYF.